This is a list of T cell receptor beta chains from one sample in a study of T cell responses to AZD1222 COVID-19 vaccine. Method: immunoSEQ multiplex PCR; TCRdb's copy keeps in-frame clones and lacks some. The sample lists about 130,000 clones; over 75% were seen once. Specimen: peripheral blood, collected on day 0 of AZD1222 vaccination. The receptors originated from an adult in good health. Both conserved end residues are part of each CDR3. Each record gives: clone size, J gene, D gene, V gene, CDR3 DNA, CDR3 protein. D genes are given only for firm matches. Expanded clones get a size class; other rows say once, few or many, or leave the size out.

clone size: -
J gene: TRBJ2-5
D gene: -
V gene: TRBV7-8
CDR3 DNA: TGTGCCAGCAGCTTAGTAGAGAAGCGAGAGACCCAGTACTTC
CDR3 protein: CASSLVEKRETQYF

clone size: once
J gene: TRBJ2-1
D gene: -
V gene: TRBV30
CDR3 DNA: TGTGCCTGGAGCTTGGCCGGGGGGCAGATTGAGCAGTTCTTC
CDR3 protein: CAWSLAGGQIEQFF

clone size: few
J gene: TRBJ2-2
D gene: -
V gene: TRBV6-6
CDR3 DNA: TGTGCCAGCAGTTACTCGGCAGGGCCGGAGCTGTTTTTT
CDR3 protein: CASSYSAGPELFF

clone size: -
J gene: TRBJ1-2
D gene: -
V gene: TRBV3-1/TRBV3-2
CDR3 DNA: TGTGCCAGCAGCCTTCACAGGGAGTCCTATGGCTACACCTTC
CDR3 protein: CASSLHRESYGYTF

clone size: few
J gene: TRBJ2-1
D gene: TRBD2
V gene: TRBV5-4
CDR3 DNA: TGTGCCAGCAGCCTGGGGGGGGTCTACAATGAGCAGTTCTTC
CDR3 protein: CASSLGGVYNEQFF

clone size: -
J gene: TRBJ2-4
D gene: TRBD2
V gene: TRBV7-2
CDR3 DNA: TGTGCCAGCAGCTTTTTGGCTAGCGGGGGTCGGGATTACATTCAGTACTTC
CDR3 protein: CASSFLASGGRDYIQYF

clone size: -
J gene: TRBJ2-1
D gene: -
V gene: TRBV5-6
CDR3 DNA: TGTGCCAGCAGCTATTACACAATCTACAATGAGCAGTTCTTC
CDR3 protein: CASSYYTIYNEQFF

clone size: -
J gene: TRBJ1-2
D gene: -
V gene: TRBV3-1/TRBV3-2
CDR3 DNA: TGTGCCAGCAGCCAAGACTACAAGTGGGGGGATCTAGTACTGGACTATGGCTACACCTTC
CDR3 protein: CASSQDYKWGDLVLDYGYTF

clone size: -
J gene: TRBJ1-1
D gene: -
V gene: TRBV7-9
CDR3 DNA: TGTGCCAGCAGGTCAACGATACATTCCGTCATGAACACTGAAGCTTTCTTT
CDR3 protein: CASRSTIHSVMNTEAFF

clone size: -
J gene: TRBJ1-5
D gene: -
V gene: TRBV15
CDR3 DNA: TGTGCCACCAGCAGAGTAAGCTTCGATGAGTATAGCAATCAGCCCCAGCATTTT
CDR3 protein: CATSRVSFDEYSNQPQHF

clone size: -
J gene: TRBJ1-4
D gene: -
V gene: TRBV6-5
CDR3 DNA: TGTGCCAGCAGCGCCGGCTTCTATGAAAAACTGTTTTTT
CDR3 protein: CASSAGFYEKLFF

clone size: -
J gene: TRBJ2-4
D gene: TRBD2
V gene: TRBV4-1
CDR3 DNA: TGCGCCAGCAGCCAAGAAGGACTAGCGGGAGGGACAAAAAACATTCAGTACTTC
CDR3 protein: CASSQEGLAGGTKNIQYF

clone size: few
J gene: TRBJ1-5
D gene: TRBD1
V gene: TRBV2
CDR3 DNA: TGTGCCGTTCAGGGGGTCGGTCAGCCCCAGCATTTT
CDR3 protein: CAVQGVGQPQHF

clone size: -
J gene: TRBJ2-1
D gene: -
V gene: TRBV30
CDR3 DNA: TGTGCCTGGGGCGTCCCCAATGAGCAGTTCTTC
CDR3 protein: CAWGVPNEQFF

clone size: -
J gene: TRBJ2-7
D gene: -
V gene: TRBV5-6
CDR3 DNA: TGTGCCAGCAGCTTTTATCTTGAACTATTGCTTTCCGAGCAGTACTTC
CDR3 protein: CASSFYLELLLSEQYF

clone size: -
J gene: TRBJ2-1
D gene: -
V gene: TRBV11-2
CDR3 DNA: TGTGCCAGCAGCCTTCCGCAGGCCTGGAGGAATAATGAGCAGTTCTTC
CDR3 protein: CASSLPQAWRNNEQFF

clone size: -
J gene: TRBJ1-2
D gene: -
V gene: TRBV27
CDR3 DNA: TGTGCCAGCAGTGTGACAGGTGGAGGGGACTATGGCTACACCTTC
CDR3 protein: CASSVTGGGDYGYTF

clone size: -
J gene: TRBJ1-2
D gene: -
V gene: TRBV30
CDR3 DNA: TGTGCCTGGACCAGCTCTAACTATGGCTACACCTTC
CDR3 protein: CAWTSSNYGYTF

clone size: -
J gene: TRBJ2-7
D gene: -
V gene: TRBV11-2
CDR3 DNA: TGTGCCAGCAAGGGGGCCTACGAGCAGTACTTC
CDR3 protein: CASKGAYEQYF

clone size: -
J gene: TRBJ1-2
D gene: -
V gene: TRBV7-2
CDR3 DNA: TGTGCCAGCAGCTCAGGGGCGGCAAGGGGCTACACCTTC
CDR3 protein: CASSSGAARGYTF

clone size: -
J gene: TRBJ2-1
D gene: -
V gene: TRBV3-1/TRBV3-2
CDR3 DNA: TGTGCCAGCAGCGACGGACTCAGCTCCTACAATGAGCAGTTCTTC
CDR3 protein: CASSDGLSSYNEQFF

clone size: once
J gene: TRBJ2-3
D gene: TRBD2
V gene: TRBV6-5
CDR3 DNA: TGTGCCAGCAGTCCCTGGGAGGGCTACACAGATACGCAGTATTTT
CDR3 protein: CASSPWEGYTDTQYF

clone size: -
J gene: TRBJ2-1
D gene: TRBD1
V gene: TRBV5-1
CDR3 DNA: TGCGCCAGCAGCTTGGCCGGGACAGGGGGTGAGCAGTTCTTC
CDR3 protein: CASSLAGTGGEQFF

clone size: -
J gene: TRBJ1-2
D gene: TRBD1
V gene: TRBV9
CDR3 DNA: TGTGCCAGCAGCAAGCTGGACAGGGACGAATATGGCTACACCTTC
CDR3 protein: CASSKLDRDEYGYTF

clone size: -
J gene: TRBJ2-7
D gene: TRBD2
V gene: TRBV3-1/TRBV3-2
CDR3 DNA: TGTGCCAGCAGCCACAGCGGTAGCGGGGTTTACGAGCAGTACTTC
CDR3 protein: CASSHSGSGVYEQYF

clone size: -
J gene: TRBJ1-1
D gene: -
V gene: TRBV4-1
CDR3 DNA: TGCGCCAGCAGCGCCCTCAGGGGAGTGAACACTGAAGCTTTCTTT
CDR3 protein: CASSALRGVNTEAFF

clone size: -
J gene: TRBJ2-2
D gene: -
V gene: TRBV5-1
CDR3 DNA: TGCGCCAGCAGCCTCGACGGCACCGGGGAGCTGTTTTTT
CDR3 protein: CASSLDGTGELFF

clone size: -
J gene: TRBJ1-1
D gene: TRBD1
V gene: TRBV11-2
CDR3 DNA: TGTGCCAGCGGGACAGATTCGAACACTGAAGCTTTCTTT
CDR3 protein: CASGTDSNTEAFF

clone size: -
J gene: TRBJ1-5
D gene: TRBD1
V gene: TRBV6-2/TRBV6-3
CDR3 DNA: TGTGCCAGCAGTCCGAGGGGACAGGGTGTGAGTCAGCCCCAGCATTTT
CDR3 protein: CASSPRGQGVSQPQHF

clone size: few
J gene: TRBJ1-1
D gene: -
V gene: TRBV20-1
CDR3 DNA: TGCAGTGCCGTTAAGAGCACTGAAGCTTTCTTT
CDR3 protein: CSAVKSTEAFF

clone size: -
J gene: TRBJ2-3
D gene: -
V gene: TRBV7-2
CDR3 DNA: TGTGCCAGCAGCTCCCGTGTTAGTGGGACGCAGTATTTT
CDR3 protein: CASSSRVSGTQYF

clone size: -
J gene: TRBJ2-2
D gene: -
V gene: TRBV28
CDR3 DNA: TGTGCCAGCAGTTTACGGATTTACACCGGGGAGCTGTTTTTT
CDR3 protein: CASSLRIYTGELFF

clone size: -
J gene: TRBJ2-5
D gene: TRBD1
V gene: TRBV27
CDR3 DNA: TGTGCCAGCAGTTTTCGACAGGGTGGGACCCAGTACTTC
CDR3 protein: CASSFRQGGTQYF

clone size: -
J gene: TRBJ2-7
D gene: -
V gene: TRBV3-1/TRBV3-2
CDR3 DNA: TGTGCCAGCAGCCAAGAGCACCAACGCTCACTCTACGAGCAGTACTTC
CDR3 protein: CASSQEHQRSLYEQYF

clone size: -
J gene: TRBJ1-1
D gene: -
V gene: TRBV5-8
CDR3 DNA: TGTGCCAGCAGCTTCGCAGGGTTGGGGACGGCTTTCTTT
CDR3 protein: CASSFAGLGTAFF

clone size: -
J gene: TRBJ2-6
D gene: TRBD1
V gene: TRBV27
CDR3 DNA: TGTGCCAGCAGTACCCGGGACAGCCGTGCTGGGGCCAACGTCCTGACTTTC
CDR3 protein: CASSTRDSRAGANVLTF

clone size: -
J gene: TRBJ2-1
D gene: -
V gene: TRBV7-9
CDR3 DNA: TGTGCCAGCAGCCCCGTGTCGATGGATGAGCAGTTCTTC
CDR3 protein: CASSPVSMDEQFF

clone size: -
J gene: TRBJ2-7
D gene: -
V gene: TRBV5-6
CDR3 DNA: TGTGCCAGCAGCTTCGAGGCCTCCGAGCAGTACTTC
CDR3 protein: CASSFEASEQYF

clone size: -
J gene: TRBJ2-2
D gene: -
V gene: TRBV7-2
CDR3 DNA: TGTGCCAGCAGCTCAGGACTGCTCCCCACCGGGGAGCTGTTTTTT
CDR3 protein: CASSSGLLPTGELFF

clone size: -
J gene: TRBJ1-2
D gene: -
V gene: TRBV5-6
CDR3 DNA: TGTGCCAGCAGCTTCGTCAGGGAAGGCTACACCTTC
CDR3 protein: CASSFVREGYTF

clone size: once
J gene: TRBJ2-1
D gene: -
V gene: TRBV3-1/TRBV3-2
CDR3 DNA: TGTGCCAGCAGCCAGATCGAAGGGCGAGAGCAGTTCTTC
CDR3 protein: CASSQIEGREQFF

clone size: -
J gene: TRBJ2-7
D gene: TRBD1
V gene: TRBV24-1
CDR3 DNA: TGTGCCACAAGCGGGACAGGGAAGAAAGGCGAGCAGTACTTC
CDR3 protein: CATSGTGKKGEQYF

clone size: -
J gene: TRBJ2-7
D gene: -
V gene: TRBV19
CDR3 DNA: TGTGCCAGTAGTATAGGCCTATTGGGAGAGCAGTACTTC
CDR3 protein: CASSIGLLGEQYF

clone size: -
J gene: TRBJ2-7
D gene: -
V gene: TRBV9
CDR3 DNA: TGTGCCAGCACCCGTGGGGGCGGAGGTGAGCAGTACTTC
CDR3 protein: CASTRGGGGEQYF

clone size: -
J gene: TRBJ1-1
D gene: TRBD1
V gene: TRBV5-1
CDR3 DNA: TGCGCCAGCAGCCTAGAGCCGGGACAGGGAGTTGAAGCTTTCTTT
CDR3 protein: CASSLEPGQGVEAFF

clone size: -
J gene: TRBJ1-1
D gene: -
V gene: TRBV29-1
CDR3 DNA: TGCAGCGTTGTTGTAGTGGGGGTGGGTGAAGCTTTCTTT
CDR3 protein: CSVVVVGVGEAFF

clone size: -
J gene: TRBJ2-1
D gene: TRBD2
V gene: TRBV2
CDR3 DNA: TGTGCCAGCAGTGAGGTACTAGCGGAGGGCAATGAGCAGTTCTTC
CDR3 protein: CASSEVLAEGNEQFF

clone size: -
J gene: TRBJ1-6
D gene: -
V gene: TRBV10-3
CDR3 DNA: TGTGCCATCAGTGAGTCTTGGGACGGGGATAATTCACCCCTCCACTTT
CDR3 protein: CAISESWDGDNSPLHF